These T cell receptor beta chains were read from a single sample in a study of blood T cell repertoires in COVID-19. The protocol was immunoSEQ multiplex PCR, while the TCRdb copy is restricted to in-frame clones and leaves out a portion. The sample contains about 72,000 clones, 82% of which appear only once. Source material: peripheral blood. These receptors originate from a human donor in a cohort sampled during active COVID-19. Each CDR3 is given with its conserved first and last residue. D genes are given only for firm matches. A clone size is listed for some rows: how often the clone was seen (once, few, many), or a class if it is expanded.

D gene	CDR3 length	V gene	J gene	clone size	CDR3 protein	CDR3 DNA
-	15	TRBV5-5	TRBJ1-1	-	CASSFEGTGNTEAFF	TGTGCCAGCAGCTTTGAAGGCACAGGGAACACTGAAGCTTTCTTT
-	14	TRBV27	TRBJ2-7	few	CASRIRPGSYEQYF	TGTGCCAGCAGGATTCGTCCCGGGTCCTACGAGCAGTACTTC
-	13	TRBV10-3	TRBJ1-6	-	CAIRDSYNSPLHF	TGTGCCATCCGGGACTCCTATAATTCACCCCTCCACTTT
-	16	TRBV19	TRBJ1-5	-	CASSAGTISFIQPQHF	TGTGCCAGTAGCGCCGGGACAATCTCGTTCATTCAGCCCCAGCATTTT
-	18	TRBV5-1	TRBJ1-1	few	CASAPLPTDFGENTEAFF	TGCGCCAGCGCCCCCTTGCCGACAGACTTCGGTGAGAACACTGAAGCTTTCTTT
TRBD1	14	TRBV18	TRBJ1-1	-	CASLDRGTYTEAFF	TGTGCCAGCCTAGACAGGGGAACATACACTGAAGCTTTCTTT
TRBD1	16	TRBV19	TRBJ2-1	-	CASSRTGVGLYNEQFF	TGTGCCAGTAGTCGGACAGGGGTAGGCCTCTACAATGAGCAGTTCTTC
TRBD1	14	TRBV30	TRBJ1-2	-	CAWDRTGRNYGYTF	TGTGCCTGGGATAGGACAGGTCGTAACTATGGCTACACCTTC
-	13	TRBV5-1	TRBJ2-7	-	CASSELVSYEQYF	TGCGCCAGCTCCGAACTAGTTTCCTACGAGCAGTACTTC
-	16	TRBV5-4	TRBJ2-7	-	CASSPPPWQGDDEQYF	TGTGCCAGCAGTCCACCCCCCTGGCAGGGCGATGACGAGCAGTACTTC
-	14	TRBV3-1/TRBV3-2	TRBJ1-6	-	CASSRERAHSPLHF	TGTGCCAGCAGCCGGGAGCGCGCACATTCACCCCTCCACTTT
-	14	TRBV5-1	TRBJ2-5	-	CASSLGAVQETQYF	TGCGCCAGCAGCTTGGGGGCAGTCCAAGAGACCCAGTACTTC
TRBD2	14	TRBV7-3	TRBJ2-7	few	CASSPSGGSYEQYF	TGTGCCAGCAGCCCCTCGGGGGGTTCCTACGAGCAGTACTTC
-	14	TRBV7-9	TRBJ2-7	many	CASSPGASSSEQYF	TGTGCCAGCAGCCCGGGAGCTTCTAGTTCCGAGCAGTACTTC
-	17	TRBV6-2/TRBV6-3	TRBJ2-1	-	CASSPGPFVRAYNEQFF	TGTGCCAGCAGCCCAGGGCCCTTTGTCAGGGCCTACAATGAGCAGTTCTTC
-	13	TRBV6-5	TRBJ2-1	-	CASSPYLENEQFF	TGTGCCAGCAGTCCTTATTTGGAGAATGAGCAGTTCTTC
-	11	TRBV12-3/TRBV12-4	TRBJ2-7	-	CASSSGYEQYF	TGTGCCAGCAGTTCGGGATACGAGCAGTACTTC
TRBD1	15	TRBV5-1	TRBJ1-2	once	CASSKGQGRRHGYTF	TGCGCCAGCAGCAAGGGACAGGGCCGGAGACATGGCTACACCTTC
TRBD2	15	TRBV27	TRBJ2-7	-	CASSSLAGLTYEQYF	TGTGCCAGCAGTTCACTAGCGGGGTTAACCTACGAGCAGTACTTC